This TCR beta chain was obtained from a study of blood T cell repertoires in COVID-19 (dated by TCRdb to 2020 to 2022). Regarding the research as a whole: Collaborator samples came from the United States, Italy and Spain and covered acute and convalescent phases of COVID-19. Samples were obtained from the ongoing ImmuneRACE study (first 160 participants) and from 1,254 subjects provided by 6 global collaborators. The prospective study material was composed of cDNA or gDNA derived from T cells, B-cell-depleted T cells, or PBMCs. Sample metadata almost always included a de-identified subject ID, COVID-19 status, age in years and sex. The repertoires were released in a freely available public database intended as a resource for research on the immune response to SARS-CoV-2. Where HLA class I and class II types were available, the types were taken from metadata supplied by the sample provider, not from assay-based typing. Subjects who had been exposed to COVID-19, were actively infected with it, or had recovered from it provided the deeply sampled blood TCRbeta repertoires that made up the dataset. Overall study results and their limits: The amount of clinical and demographic metadata varied by source and participant and was provided uncurated.

One collaborating source in Seattle enrolled patients while the patients were actively infected and followed the patients over time throughout the course of disease. Each collaborating institution followed its own protocols to collect whole blood in K2EDTA tubes. Collaborator samples were shipped for TCRbeta analysis as frozen whole blood, isolated PBMCs, or DNA extracted from either sample type. On this clone: Its cognate antigen has yet to be identified. No base qualities exist here, and no much larger clone lies one base off it.

The immunoSEQ Assay, a bias-controlled multiplex PCR, was used to amplify TCRbeta CDR3 regions from genomic DNA. The original pipeline was this. Nucleated cell counts per sample were estimated from amplification of reference gene primers within the assay. To quantify the absolute abundance of each unique TCRbeta CDR3 rearrangement, sequence reads were collapsed and filtered. For each sample, productive Simpson clonality was calculated as the square root of Simpson's diversity index across productive rearrangements. TCRdb provides this immuneACCESS table in a form limited to in-frame rearrangements. Some clones are lacking; in checked studies, under half of them reflect an unresolved V gene, and why the rest are absent is not known. V, J and clone size are taken as reported in that table, and D and trimming were inferred from the DNA itself. Here the sample has under 300,000 clones; around 87% occur a single time. The ten biggest clones cover around 2.3% of the sample.

Sequenced input: peripheral blood. The clonotype was recovered from a woman aged 55 to 70 with COVID-19, enrolled during active disease.

The CDR3 corresponds to CASSLARNYGYTF. The nucleotide sequence reads TGTGCCAGCAGCTTAGCCAGGAACTATGGCTACACCTTC. The chain couples TRBV7-2 to TRBJ1-2; the D gene cannot be resolved reliably. Relative to germline, V is 0 bases shorter and J is 2 bases shorter, with 4 bases between their ends. The germline V gene provides CDR1 SGHTA and CDR2 FQGNSA. Spanning cysteine to phenylalanine, the CDR3 consists of 13 amino acids. Left in the record is the CDR3 DNA by itself, 39 bases read in frame from the first base.